Listed below are T cell receptor beta chains from one sample, sequenced in a study of T-cell reconstitution after alpha-beta-depleted transplantation in children. A single record per CDR3 protein comes from TCRdb applying MiXCR to the PCR reads. The sample consists of approximately 590,000 distinct CDR3 sequences, roughly 10% of them appearing once. The sample was PBMCs from the stem cell graft donor, taken from the stem cell graft. These TCRs come from a human donor who donated a stem cell graft to a child with acute myeloid leukemia. Each CDR3 is given with its conserved first and last residue. Each record gives: D gene, J gene, V gene, clone size, CDR3 DNA, CDR3 protein. The D gene is left open where the match is weak. Only some rows state a clone size, as once, few, many or a class for expanded clones.

TRBD2,TRBJ2-1,TRBV10-3,many,TGTGCCACCGACGAAGCGGGAGGGGAAAATGAGCAGTTCTTC,CATDEAGGENEQFF
TRBD1,TRBJ1-1,TRBV5-6,few,TGTGCCAGCAGCTCTCTCAGGGACAGGGGGGACACTGAAGCTTTCTTT,CASSSLRDRGDTEAFF
.,TRBJ2-1,TRBV5-5,.,TGTGCCAGCAGCCGGGAATGGACGGGTGAGCAGTTCTTC,CASSREWTGEQFF
.,TRBJ2-1,TRBV29-1,few,TGCAGCGTTGTATGGGACTCGCAGTTCTTC,CSVVWDSQFF
TRBD2,TRBJ2-7,TRBV6-2/TRBV6-3,.,TGTGCCAGCGGTACCATGTCAGGACTAGCGGGAGTGGGGCAGTACTTC,CASGTMSGLAGVGQYF
TRBD2,TRBJ2-3,TRBV3-1,few,TGTGCCAGCAGCCAAGATTTCGGGGCTAGCGGGAGGTTCACAGATACGCAGTATTTT,CASSQDFGASGRFTDTQYF
.,TRBJ1-2,TRBV20-1,.,TGCAGTGCCCCCCCCGGTACAGGAAGAGACTATGGCTACACCTTC,CSAPPGTGRDYGYTF
.,TRBJ2-7,TRBV20-1,many,TGCAGTGCGCGAGAGGACAGTAACTACGAGCAGTACTTC,CSAREDSNYEQYF
TRBD2,TRBJ2-7,TRBV2,.,TGTGCCAGCCGACTAGCGGCCTACGAGCAGTACTTC,CASRLAAYEQYF
TRBD1,TRBJ2-1,TRBV28,many,TGTGCCAGCAGTTGGGGACAGGGCCCTTGGTTCTTC,CASSWGQGPWFF
.,TRBJ1-2,TRBV10-3,few,TGTGCCACCGGGGTCAACTATGGCTACACCTTC,CATGVNYGYTF
TRBD2,TRBJ2-1,TRBV20-1,many,TGCAGTGCTAGAGTAGTCGAGCGGGGCTCCTACAATGAGCAGTTCTTC,CSARVVERGSYNEQFF
TRBD2,TRBJ2-1,TRBV10-3,.,TGTGCCATCAGATTAGCGGGATCTGGCAATGAGCAGTTCTTC,CAIRLAGSGNEQFF
.,TRBJ2-7,TRBV12-3/TRBV12-4,few,TGTGCCAGCAGTTCGACTGGGGCGGGGCAGTACTTC,CASSSTGAGQYF
.,TRBJ2-2,TRBV12-5,few,TGTGCTAGTGCCAAGCCCGGGGCCGGGGAGCTGTTTTTT,CASAKPGAGELFF
TRBD1,TRBJ2-1,TRBV4-3,.,TGCGCCAGCAGCCAAGGACCGGGACAGGGGGCTTGGGAGCAGTTCTTC,CASSQGPGQGAWEQFF
TRBD2,TRBJ2-7,TRBV4-2,many,TGTGCCAGCAGCCGATTGGGACTAGCGGGAGGGTACGAGCAGTACTTC,CASSRLGLAGGYEQYF
.,TRBJ1-2,TRBV29-1,few,TGCAGCGCCGATACTCCGGGACGGCCTAACTATGGCTACACCTTC,CSADTPGRPNYGYTF
TRBD2,TRBJ2-7,TRBV7-9,many,TGTGCCAGCAGCTTGGGACTAAACTACGAGCAGTACTTC,CASSLGLNYEQYF
TRBD2,TRBJ2-1,TRBV9,many,TGTGCCAGCGGAAATAGCGGGAGTGGGTACAATGAGCAGTTCTTC,CASGNSGSGYNEQFF
.,TRBJ1-5,TRBV12-3/TRBV12-4,.,TGTGCCAGCAGTTTTGGGGGTTTGGGTCAGCCCCAGCATTTT,CASSFGGLGQPQHF
TRBD1,TRBJ2-3,TRBV4-3,.,TGCGCCAGCAGCTTTGCCCCGAGGGGGACAGGGGATGCGAATACGCAGTATTTT,CASSFAPRGTGDANTQYF
.,TRBJ2-5,TRBV30,few,TGTGCCTGGAAAGCGCCTGGGGCGTACCAAGAGACCCAGTACTTC,CAWKAPGAYQETQYF
TRBD1,TRBJ2-1,TRBV4-3,few,TGCGCCAGCAGCCAAGATCCCGGGACAGGGTTCAATGAGCAGTTCTTC,CASSQDPGTGFNEQFF
TRBD2,TRBJ2-7,TRBV5-8,many,TGTGCCAGCAGCTTCCTATTGACTAGCGGGAGCGTCGAGCAGTACTTC,CASSFLLTSGSVEQYF
.,TRBJ2-7,TRBV11-3,.,TGTGCCAGCAGCTTAGGCGGCGCCAGGAGCTCCTACGAGCAGTACTTC,CASSLGGARSSYEQYF
.,TRBJ2-1,TRBV7-3,medium-sized,TGTGCCAGCAGCCCCTCTCGTCCTAGCTCCTACAATGAGCAGTTCTTC,CASSPSRPSSYNEQFF
TRBD1,TRBJ2-6,TRBV25-1,.,TGTGCCAGCAGTTCCCTAGGGGACAGGAGCTCGAGTGGGGCCAACGTCCTGACTTTC,CASSSLGDRSSSGANVLTF
TRBD2,TRBJ2-5,TRBV5-6,few,TGTGCCAGCAGCATATTAGCGGGGGGGTCGGAGACCCAGTACTTC,CASSILAGGSETQYF
.,TRBJ1-6,TRBV10-3,few,TGTGCCATCAGTGAGTCAGTCTCAGCCAATAATTCACCCCTCCACTTT,CAISESVSANNSPLHF
.,TRBJ2-6,TRBV27,many,TGTGCCAGCAGTCCCGGCCGGTCGAGCTCTGGGGCCAACGTCCTGACTTTC,CASSPGRSSSGANVLTF